Listed below are T cell receptor beta chains from one sample, sequenced in a study of T-cell reconstitution after alpha-beta-depleted transplantation in children. Each CDR3 protein is one row after TCRdb ran MiXCR on the PCR reads. The sample consists of 700,000 to 950,000 distinct CDR3 sequences, 15% to 20% of them appearing once. The sequencing used PBMCs, mostly from graft donor cells, collected 360 days after TCRalphabeta/CD19-depleted stem cell transplant. These receptors were taken from a male patient between 5 and 17 years old who had a stem cell transplant for acute lymphoblastic leukemia, so the T cells may come from the graft donor. Both conserved end residues are part of each CDR3.

V	J	CDR3
TRBV15	TRBJ1-1	CATSRDGTYDVNTEAFF
TRBV25-1	TRBJ2-1	CASNSGIEQFF
TRBV3-1	TRBJ1-1	CASSQDHNRNTEAFF
TRBV6-1	TRBJ2-3	CASGRTSGRDQRGTDTQYF
TRBV7-8	TRBJ2-1	CASSPDADEQFF
TRBV29-1	TRBJ2-5	CSVWDLISGTTPETQYF
TRBV4-2	TRBJ2-7	CASSPPPAGTYEQYF
TRBV6-4	TRBJ2-1	CASRRLAGGIDEQFF
TRBV7-9	TRBJ1-2	CASSFRVDGYTF
TRBV12-3/TRBV12-4	TRBJ1-1	CASSLAPAAWEAEAFF
TRBV7-3	TRBJ2-2	CASSTLAGDTGELFF
TRBV7-9	TRBJ2-7	CASSSDGTLSYEQYF
TRBV7-8	TRBJ2-4	CASSPSETKNIQYF
TRBV5-1	TRBJ2-1	CASSLALGTGGYNEQFF
TRBV7-6	TRBJ2-2	CASSEEGGELFF
TRBV29-1	TRBJ2-7	CSVAVRSYEQYF
TRBV12-3/TRBV12-4	TRBJ2-3	CASTKDRSTDTQYF
TRBV12-5	TRBJ1-1	CASGLWGWTEAFF
TRBV7-6	TRBJ2-1	CASSLGGNDYNEQFF
TRBV7-8	TRBJ2-7	CASRRAGGDYEQYF
TRBV28	TRBJ2-7	CASSLPSGSSEQYF
TRBV4-1	TRBJ2-6	CASSSLGPAGANVLTF
TRBV27	TRBJ2-7	CASSLKGGPGEQYF
TRBV7-9	TRBJ1-5	CASSLGVQPQHF
TRBV12-3/TRBV12-4	TRBJ2-5	CASSLAGGAETQYF
TRBV11-2	TRBJ1-1	CASSSVYDGQNTEAFF
TRBV5-6	TRBJ2-7	CASSLGMLSHEQYF
TRBV18	TRBJ1-1	CASSPPDRGFRNTEAFF
TRBV7-9	TRBJ2-7	CASSLTPSSYEQYF
TRBV29-1	TRBJ2-5	CSVAGWTAQETQYF
TRBV27	TRBJ2-7	CASSFSGASYEQYF
TRBV12-3/TRBV12-4	TRBJ1-1	CASSVAVPADLEAFF